This is a list of T cell receptor beta chains from one sample in a study of vaccination and CD4 T cells after COVID-19. What these receptors recognize is not known. One entry per CDR3 protein results from TCRdb running MiXCR on the PCR reads. The sample records 15,000 to 20,000 distinct CDR3 sequences, 43% being singletons. This material consisted of CD4+ T cells from blood, cultured in vitro, taken before SARS-CoV-2 vaccination. The receptors stem from a human donor who had recovered from COVID-19. Both conserved end residues are part of each CDR3. Each record gives: J gene, D gene, V gene, clone size, CDR3 DNA, CDR3 protein. A D gene is named only where the DNA matches it firmly. Size is stated for part of the rows, as once, few or many counts, or as a class when the clone is expanded.

j_call: TRBJ1-1; d_call: NA; v_call: TRBV19; clone_size: once; cdr3_nt: TGTGCAGCCGGGGAAGGGAACACTGAAGCTTTCTTT; cdr3_aa: CAAGEGNTEAFF
j_call: TRBJ2-3; d_call: NA; v_call: TRBV6-2/TRBV6-3; clone_size: few; cdr3_nt: TGTGCCAGCAGGGGGCTGAGGACCCCGGGCGCAGATACGCAGTATTTT; cdr3_aa: CASRGLRTPGADTQYF
j_call: TRBJ1-1; d_call: TRBD1; v_call: TRBV7-9; clone_size: NA; cdr3_nt: TGTGCCAGCAGCTTACGACAGGGAAAGAACACTGAAGCTTTCTTT; cdr3_aa: CASSLRQGKNTEAFF
j_call: TRBJ2-2; d_call: NA; v_call: TRBV19; clone_size: NA; cdr3_nt: TGTGCCAGTAGTGGCCTAACGAACACCGGGGAGCTGTTTTTT; cdr3_aa: CASSGLTNTGELFF
j_call: TRBJ2-5; d_call: NA; v_call: TRBV5-4; clone_size: NA; cdr3_nt: TGTGCCAGCAGCTTCGCACCTCCCCAAGAGACCCAGTACTTC; cdr3_aa: CASSFAPPQETQYF
j_call: TRBJ1-3; d_call: NA; v_call: TRBV27; clone_size: few; cdr3_nt: TGTGCCAGCAGACCGGGACTGATCTCTGGAAACACCATATATTTT; cdr3_aa: CASRPGLISGNTIYF
j_call: TRBJ1-2; d_call: TRBD1; v_call: TRBV7-9; clone_size: few; cdr3_nt: TGTGCCAGCAGCTTGGGACAGAACTATGGCTACACCTTC; cdr3_aa: CASSLGQNYGYTF
j_call: TRBJ1-2; d_call: NA; v_call: TRBV11-3; clone_size: NA; cdr3_nt: TGTGCCAGCAGCTTGGGGGCCTATGGCTACACCTTC; cdr3_aa: CASSLGAYGYTF
j_call: TRBJ1-2; d_call: NA; v_call: TRBV7-8; clone_size: few; cdr3_nt: TGTGCCAGCAGCTTAGACAGCGGATATGGCTACACCTTC; cdr3_aa: CASSLDSGYGYTF
j_call: TRBJ1-6; d_call: NA; v_call: TRBV2; clone_size: few; cdr3_nt: NA; cdr3_aa: CASSSSGNSYNSPLHF
j_call: TRBJ1-1; d_call: NA; v_call: TRBV11-2; clone_size: NA; cdr3_nt: TGTGCCAGCAGGGAAACCGCCGTGGCGGGGAACACTGAAGCTTTCTTT; cdr3_aa: CASRETAVAGNTEAFF
j_call: TRBJ1-5; d_call: NA; v_call: TRBV19; clone_size: NA; cdr3_nt: TGTGCCAGTAGTATAGCCGCGGACCGTTCTCTTGGTCCCCAGCATTTT; cdr3_aa: CASSIAADRSLGPQHF
j_call: TRBJ2-5; d_call: TRBD2; v_call: TRBV27; clone_size: NA; cdr3_nt: TGTGCCAGCGGAGGGGCTAGCGGGAGGGCATGGCAAGAGACCCAGTACTTC; cdr3_aa: CASGGASGRAWQETQYF
j_call: TRBJ1-1; d_call: NA; v_call: TRBV7-9; clone_size: few; cdr3_nt: TGTGCCAGCAGCGCGACGGTTGGCACTGAAGCTTTCTTT; cdr3_aa: CASSATVGTEAFF
j_call: TRBJ2-3; d_call: TRBD2; v_call: TRBV20-1; clone_size: NA; cdr3_nt: TGCAGTGCTACCCAACTAGCGGGAGGAACTAGCACAGATACGCAGTATTTT; cdr3_aa: CSATQLAGGTSTDTQYF
j_call: TRBJ1-1; d_call: NA; v_call: TRBV12-3/TRBV12-4; clone_size: once; cdr3_nt: TGTGCCAGCAGTACCCCGGCGTGGAGCACTGAAGCTTTCTTT; cdr3_aa: CASSTPAWSTEAFF
j_call: TRBJ1-6; d_call: TRBD1; v_call: TRBV6-1; clone_size: NA; cdr3_nt: TGTGCCAGCAGTAAGGGACAGGGGGTTAATTCACCCCTCCACTTT; cdr3_aa: CASSKGQGVNSPLHF
j_call: TRBJ1-6; d_call: NA; v_call: TRBV12-5; clone_size: NA; cdr3_nt: TGTGCTAGTGGTCACAACAGGTTGGGGTCACCCCTCCACTTT; cdr3_aa: CASGHNRLGSPLHF
j_call: TRBJ2-7; d_call: NA; v_call: TRBV7-2; clone_size: NA; cdr3_nt: TGTGCCAGCAGCCTGGAGGGGACGCGATCCTCCTACGAGCAGTACTTC; cdr3_aa: CASSLEGTRSSYEQYF
j_call: TRBJ2-1; d_call: NA; v_call: TRBV7-9; clone_size: NA; cdr3_nt: TGTGCCAGCAGCTTAGGGGGCGGGACAGCAGGTAATGAGCAGTTCTTC; cdr3_aa: CASSLGGGTAGNEQFF
j_call: TRBJ2-3; d_call: NA; v_call: TRBV6-1; clone_size: NA; cdr3_nt: TGTGCCAGCAGGCTCGAAGGAGGCAGCACAGATACGCAGTATTTT; cdr3_aa: CASRLEGGSTDTQYF
j_call: TRBJ1-6; d_call: TRBD1; v_call: TRBV7-9; clone_size: few; cdr3_nt: TGTGCCGGTGGACAGGATAATTCACCCCTCCACTTT; cdr3_aa: CAGGQDNSPLHF
j_call: TRBJ2-5; d_call: NA; v_call: TRBV27; clone_size: few; cdr3_nt: TGTGCCACCAGGATGGGGGGTGGAGAGACCCAGTACTTC; cdr3_aa: CATRMGGGETQYF
j_call: TRBJ1-1; d_call: NA; v_call: TRBV7-2; clone_size: NA; cdr3_nt: TGTGCCAGCAGCTTAAGTCCGGGGTTGATCATGAACACTGAAGCTTTCTTT; cdr3_aa: CASSLSPGLIMNTEAFF
j_call: TRBJ1-5; d_call: NA; v_call: TRBV15; clone_size: medium-sized; cdr3_nt: TGTGCCACCAGCAGAGACTACCAGCCCCAGCATTTT; cdr3_aa: CATSRDYQPQHF
j_call: TRBJ1-4; d_call: TRBD1; v_call: TRBV6-1; clone_size: NA; cdr3_nt: TGTGCCAGCAGTCTACAGGGGGCGGGGGAAAAACTGTTTTTT; cdr3_aa: CASSLQGAGEKLFF
j_call: TRBJ2-5; d_call: TRBD2; v_call: TRBV7-2; clone_size: NA; cdr3_nt: TGTGCCAGCAGCCCGACTAGCCGGACAGAGACCCAGTACTTC; cdr3_aa: CASSPTSRTETQYF
j_call: TRBJ2-5; d_call: NA; v_call: TRBV6-5; clone_size: NA; cdr3_nt: TGTGCCAGCAGTTACGCACTTTATGGACAAGAGACCCAGTACTTC; cdr3_aa: CASSYALYGQETQYF
j_call: TRBJ2-5; d_call: TRBD2; v_call: TRBV6-2/TRBV6-3; clone_size: few; cdr3_nt: TGTGCCAGCACCCCAACCCCCCGACTAGCGGGAGTCATGGAGACCCAGTACTTC; cdr3_aa: CASTPTPRLAGVMETQYF
j_call: TRBJ2-5; d_call: TRBD1; v_call: TRBV2; clone_size: NA; cdr3_nt: TGTGCCAGCAACAGACAGGGAAGGAGGCAAGAGACCCAGTACTTC; cdr3_aa: CASNRQGRRQETQYF
j_call: TRBJ2-7; d_call: TRBD1; v_call: TRBV19; clone_size: NA; cdr3_nt: TGTGCCAGTAGTATGGACAGGGGGCGCGGAGAGCAGTACTTC; cdr3_aa: CASSMDRGRGEQYF
j_call: TRBJ1-1; d_call: TRBD1; v_call: TRBV9; clone_size: NA; cdr3_nt: TGTGCCAGCAGCGCCCGGGACAGCACTGAAGCTTTCTTT; cdr3_aa: CASSARDSTEAFF
j_call: TRBJ1-1; d_call: TRBD1; v_call: TRBV11-3; clone_size: NA; cdr3_nt: TGTGCCAGCAGCTCCGGGACAGGGGTTAGTGACACTGAAGCTTTCTTT; cdr3_aa: CASSSGTGVSDTEAFF
j_call: TRBJ1-1; d_call: NA; v_call: TRBV6-2/TRBV6-3; clone_size: NA; cdr3_nt: TGTGCCAGCAGTTATAGTAGAGGGGAGAGTAGAGCTTTCTTT; cdr3_aa: CASSYSRGESRAFF
j_call: TRBJ1-1; d_call: NA; v_call: TRBV20-1; clone_size: few; cdr3_nt: TGCAGTGCTACCAAGACAGGAATGAACACTGAAGCTTTCTTT; cdr3_aa: CSATKTGMNTEAFF